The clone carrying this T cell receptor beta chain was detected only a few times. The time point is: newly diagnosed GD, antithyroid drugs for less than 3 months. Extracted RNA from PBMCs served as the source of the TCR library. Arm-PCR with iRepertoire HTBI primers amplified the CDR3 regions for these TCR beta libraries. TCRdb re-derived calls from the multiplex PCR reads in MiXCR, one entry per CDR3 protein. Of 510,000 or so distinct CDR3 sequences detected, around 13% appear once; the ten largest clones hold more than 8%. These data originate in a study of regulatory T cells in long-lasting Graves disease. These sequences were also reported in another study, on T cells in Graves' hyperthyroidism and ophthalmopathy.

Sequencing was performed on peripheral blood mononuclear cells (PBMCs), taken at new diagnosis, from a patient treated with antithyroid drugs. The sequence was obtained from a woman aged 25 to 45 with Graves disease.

In DNA, the CDR3 is TGCAGTGCTCCTTTCCGGGAGCGAGACACCGGGGAGCTGTTTTTT. It yields the protein CSAPFRERDTGELFF. The chain couples TRBV20-1 to TRBJ2-2; D is perhaps TRBD2 (6 bases). Trimming shortened V by 5 bases and J by 3 bases, and 16 bases separated the two germline ends. This CDR3 spans 15 amino acids. Germline V gives CDR1 DFQATT, CDR2 SNEGSKA (reference sequence).